The next 15 T cell receptor beta chains were all read from a single sample in a study of identifying expanded T cells in peripheral blood. Clones were read by immunoSEQ multiplex PCR, and TCRdb kept only the in-frame ones, dropping some. Here the sample spans 100,000 to 150,000 clones, around four fifths being singletons. The material sequenced was blood. These receptor sequences come from a person aged 18-69 years in good health.

This chain uses TRBV19 with TRBJ2-1; D is possibly TRBD2 (6 bases). This CDR3 region has 14 residues. CDR1 is LNHDA and CDR2 is SQIVND in the germline V gene (reference sequence). The V end was cut by 7 bases, the J end by 0 bases, with 10 bases between. CDR3 nucleotides: TGTGCCAGTAACCCCGGGAGCTCCTACAATGAGCAGTTCTTC. Translated: CASNPGSSYNEQFF. The full variable domain, in which reference TRBV19 and TRBJ2-1 provide the parts outside the CDR3, is DGGITQSPKYLFRKEGQNVTLSCEQNLNHDAMYWYRQDPGQGLRLIYYSQIVNDFQKGDIAEGYSVSREKKESFPLTVTSAQKNPTAFYLCASNPGSSYNEQFFGPGTRLTVL.

The genes are TRBV6-6 and TRBJ1-1; D ambiguous. The germline V and J ends were trimmed by 6 bases and 6 bases, with 5 bases remaining between them. The CDR3 covers 10 residues. The germline V gene encodes CDR1 MNHNY and CDR2 SVGAGI (reference sequence). The chain's CDR3 is CASRFPEAFF. The DNA of the CDR3 is TGTGCCAGCAGATTCCCTGAAGCTTTCTTT.

The rearrangement links TRBV19 to TRBJ1-2; 7 bases map to TRBD1. This CDR3 is 13 amino acids long. V dropped 5 bases and J dropped 7; count of bases not matched to a gene: 7. Germline loops: CDR1 LNHDA, CDR2 SQIVND (reference sequence). The CDR3 reads CASSSTGAGGYTF. CDR3 coding DNA: TGTGCCAGTAGTTCAACAGGGGCAGGTGGCTACACCTTC. Full variable domain (remainder filled in from reference TRBV19 and TRBJ1-2): DGGITQSPKYLFRKEGQNVTLSCEQNLNHDAMYWYRQDPGQGLRLIYYSQIVNDFQKGDIAEGYSVSREKKESFPLTVTSAQKNPTAFYLCASSSTGAGGYTFGSGTRLTVV.

The rearrangement joins TRBV29-1 to TRBJ1-2; 8 bases line up with TRBD1. The CDR3 is 13 amino acids. Germline values: CDR1 SQVTM, CDR2 ANQGSEA. Trimming cost V 5 bases and J 3 bases; bases outside gene matches: 5. DNA of the CDR3: TGCAGCGTTACGCAGACAGGGGACTATGGCTACACCTTC. This codes for CSVTQTGDYGYTF.

The chain combines TRBV7-6 with TRBJ1-3, with D possibly matching TRBD1 (6 bases). Per the germline V gene, CDR1 is SGHVS and CDR2 is FNYEAQ. The germline V and J ends were trimmed by 5 bases and 3 bases, with 17 bases remaining between them. The CDR3 sequence is 16 residues long. CDR3 sequence (DNA): TGTGCCAGCAGCCTCGGGGGCCGGTCTTATGGAAACACCATATATTTT. This encodes CASSLGGRSYGNTIYF. The full variable domain, completed using reference TRBV7-6 and TRBJ1-3, is GAGVSQSPRYKVTKRGQDVALRCDPISGHVSLYWYRQALGQGPEFLTYFNYEAQQDKSGLPNDRFSAERPEGSISTLTIQRTEQRDSAMYRCASSLGGRSYGNTIYFGEGSWLTVV.

This clone was counted a few times. The junction and the germline gene differ at one end; a read error may be behind it. This chain links TRBV6-6 with TRBJ2-7; D is perhaps TRBD1 (5 bases). Per germline, CDR1 MNHNY and CDR2 SVGAGI (reference sequence). This CDR3 region has 15 residues. The CDR3 reads CASSDSRQSYYEQYF. CDR3 sequence (DNA): TGTGCCAGCAGTGACTCAAGACAGTCGTACTACGAGCAGTACTTC.

The chain links TRBV7-8 to TRBJ1-1; 7 bases are a match to TRBD1. With 6 bases clipped from V and 10 bases from J, the junction kept 20 bases outside the gene matches. Germline CDR1 is SGHVS and CDR2 is FQNEAQ. The CDR3 is 16 residues long. The CDR3 spells CASRRLAGGGGPIAFF. The CDR3 DNA reads TGTGCCAGCAGACGGTTGGCAGGGGGAGGCGGGCCCATAGCTTTCTTT.

CDR3 sequence (DNA): TGTGCCAGCAGCGTAGACTGGGGGGCAACTAATGAAAAACTGTTTTTT. Translating gives CASSVDWGATNEKLFF. The J gene is TRBJ1-4, the V gene TRBV9; D possibly corresponds to TRBD1 (5 bases). Germline V lookup: CDR1 SGDLS, CDR2 YYNGEE. Trimming left V 0 bases short and J 0 bases short, with 9 bases between. This CDR3 spans 16 amino acids.

The V call is TRBV19, the J call TRBJ2-1, with D perhaps assigned TRBD1 or TRBD2 (6 bases each). The V and J ends lost 10 bases and 4 bases respectively, with 23 bases between them. CDR1 and CDR2 from the germline V gene are LNHDA and SQIVND (reference sequence). The CDR3 contains 16 residues. The CDR3 nucleotides read TGTGCCACGGGGGAACAGGGCAGGGGAGTATACAATGAGCAGTTCTTC. It codes for CATGEQGRGVYNEQFF.

The CDR3 loop is CASSQGHGYTF. CDR3 coding DNA: TGTGCCAGCAGCCAAGGCCATGGCTACACCTTC. V and J are TRBV14 and TRBJ1-2, with unresolved D. V gave up 1 base and J gave up 6 bases, with 3 bases separating them. Germline CDR1 reads SGHDN; CDR2 reads FVKESK. The CDR3 sequence is 11 residues long.

The rearrangement uses TRBV6-5 and TRBJ2-7, with D possibly being TRBD2 (7 bases). In germline, CDR1 is MNHEY, CDR2 SVGAGI. V lost 3 bases to trimming and J lost 5 bases, with 14 bases between them. The CDR3 has 14 amino acids. CDR3 loop: CASSYAGARNEQYF. In nucleotides, the CDR3 is TGTGCCAGCAGTTATGCGGGGGCTCGCAACGAGCAGTACTTC.

The chain couples TRBV9 to TRBJ1-2; D remains ambiguous. V shed 4 bases and J shed 8 bases, with 18 bases lying between them. CDR3 length: 14 residues. The germline CDR1 and CDR2 sequences are SGDLS and YYNGEE. CDR3 sequence reads: CASSIRPSEGGYTF. CDR3 bases: TGTGCCAGCAGCATACGGCCCTCAGAAGGGGGCTACACCTTC.

This rearrangement joins TRBV7-8 to TRBJ2-1; no reliable D call. Trimming cost V 5 bases and J 15 bases, with 14 bases left between them. CDR3 length equals 11 residues. Germline assignment: CDR1 SGHVS and CDR2 FQNEAQ. In DNA form, the CDR3 reads TGTGCCAGCAGCCACTACTCTCGGAGGTTCTTC. Translation: CASSHYSRRFF.

This chain uses TRBV27 with TRBJ1-6; 7 bases agree with TRBD1. Germline V gene lookup returns CDR1 MNHEY and CDR2 SMNVEV (reference sequence). The length of the CDR3 is 14 residues. The V segment lost 4 bases and the J segment 7 bases; nucleotides outside the gene matches: 4. CDR3 coding DNA: TGTGCCAGCAGTTACCAGACAGGGAATTCACCCCTCCACTTT. This codes for CASSYQTGNSPLHF.

This clone came up once. This chain connects TRBV27 to TRBJ1-2; the D gene is possibly TRBD1 (5 bases). CDR3 length: 14 residues. The germline V gene has CDR1 MNHEY and CDR2 SMNVEV (reference sequence). V was cut by 2 bases and J by 2 bases, with 9 bases left in between. CDR3 sequence: CASSLTGFNYGYTF. The DNA for the CDR3 is TGTGCCAGCAGTTTAACAGGTTTCAACTATGGCTACACCTTC.